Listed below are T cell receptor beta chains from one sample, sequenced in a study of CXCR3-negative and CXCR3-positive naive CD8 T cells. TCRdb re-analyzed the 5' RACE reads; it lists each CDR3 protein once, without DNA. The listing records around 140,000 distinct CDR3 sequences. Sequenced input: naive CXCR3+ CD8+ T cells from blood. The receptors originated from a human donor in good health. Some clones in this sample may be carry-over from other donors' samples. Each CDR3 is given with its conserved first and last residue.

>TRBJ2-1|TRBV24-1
CATSDFGQGAEQFF
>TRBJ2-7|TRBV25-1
CASSEGEIAFSGYEQYF
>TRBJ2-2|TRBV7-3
CASSSSVAGASDTGELFF
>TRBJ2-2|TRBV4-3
CASSQDPGQNTGELFF
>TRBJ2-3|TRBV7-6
CASSETSGGAPDTQYF
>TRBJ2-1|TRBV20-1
CSARDRLASLGNEQFF
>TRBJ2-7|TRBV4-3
CASSQGISFEQYF
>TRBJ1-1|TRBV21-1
CASSKGRQGAVTEAFF
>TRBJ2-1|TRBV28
CASLVANEQFF
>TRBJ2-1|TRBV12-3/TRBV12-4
CASTSGPPAHEQFF
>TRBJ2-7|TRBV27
CASGPERESDEQYF
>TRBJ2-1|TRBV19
CASSIEDRVYNEQFF
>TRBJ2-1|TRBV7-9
CASRRGDIHEQFF
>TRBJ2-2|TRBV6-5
CASNQLAGGNTGELFF
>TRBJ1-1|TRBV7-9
CASSQPGGTEAFF
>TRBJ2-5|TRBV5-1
CASSLVAIRETQYF
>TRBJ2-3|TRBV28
CASSSSTSYSTDTQYF
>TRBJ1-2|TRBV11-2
CASSPYDRGGYGYTF
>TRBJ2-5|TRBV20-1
CSASWGLGEVETQYF
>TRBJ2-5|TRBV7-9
CASSSQGFAETQYF
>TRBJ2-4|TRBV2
CASSGAEAKNIQYF
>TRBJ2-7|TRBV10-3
CAISTLGEQYF
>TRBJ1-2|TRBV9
CASSVGTGGSWGYTF
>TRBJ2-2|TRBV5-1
CASSLEGGAGTGELFF
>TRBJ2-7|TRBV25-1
CASSLTGGNEQYF
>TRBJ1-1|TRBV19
CASSHGTGRAEAFF
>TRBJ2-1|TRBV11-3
CASSPSGLAHNEQFF
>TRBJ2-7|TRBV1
CTSSQEELAGGPVGYEQYF
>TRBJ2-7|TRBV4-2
CASSQGTGTGAYEQYF
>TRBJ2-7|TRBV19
CASSIFLNGPYEQYF
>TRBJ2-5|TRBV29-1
CSVRLRVVSRRWKETQYF
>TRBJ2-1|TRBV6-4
CATKTSGESYNEQFF
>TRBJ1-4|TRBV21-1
CASSTRQGLGEKLFF
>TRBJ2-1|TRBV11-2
CASSDSGTVYNEQFF
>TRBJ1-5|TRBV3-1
CASSQATSNQPQHF
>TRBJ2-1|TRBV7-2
CASSLAGFSGYNEQFF
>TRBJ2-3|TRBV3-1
CASSQEPQSPDTQYF
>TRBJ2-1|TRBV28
CASSPTTRSIREQFF
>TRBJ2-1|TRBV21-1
CASSKAGRPNLGGYNEQFF
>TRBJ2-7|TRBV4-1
CASSLSGGTYEQYF
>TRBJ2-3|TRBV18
CASSQLAPESYLTDTQYF
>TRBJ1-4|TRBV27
CASSLSVWGEKLFF
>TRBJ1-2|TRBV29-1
CSAPRASGGYTF
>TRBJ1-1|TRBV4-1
CASSQVRDRGLAEAFF
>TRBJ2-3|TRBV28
CASRPQGAGDTQYF
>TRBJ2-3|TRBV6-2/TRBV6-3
CASMIGGTDTQYF
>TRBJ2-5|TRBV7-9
CASSTNRGAYQETQYF
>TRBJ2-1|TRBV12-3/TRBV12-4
CASSNSGISYNEQFF
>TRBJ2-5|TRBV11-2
CASSLAPVRAGKGETQYF
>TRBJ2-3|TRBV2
CARQGGIRSTDTQYF
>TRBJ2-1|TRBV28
CASSLVDAAIAGEGSNEQFF